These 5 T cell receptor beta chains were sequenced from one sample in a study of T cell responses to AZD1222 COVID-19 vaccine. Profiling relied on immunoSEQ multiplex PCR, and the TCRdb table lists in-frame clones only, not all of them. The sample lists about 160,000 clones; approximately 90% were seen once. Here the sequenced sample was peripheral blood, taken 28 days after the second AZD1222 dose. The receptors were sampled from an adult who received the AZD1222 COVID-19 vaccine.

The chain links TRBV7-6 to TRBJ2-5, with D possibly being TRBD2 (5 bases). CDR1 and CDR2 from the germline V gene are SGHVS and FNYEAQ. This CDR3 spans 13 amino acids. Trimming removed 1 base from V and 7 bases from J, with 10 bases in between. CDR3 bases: TGTGCCAGCAGCTTAGAAAGTCGGGGGACCCAGTACTTC. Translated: CASSLESRGTQYF. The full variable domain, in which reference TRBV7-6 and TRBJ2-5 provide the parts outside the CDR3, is GAGVSQSPRYKVTKRGQDVALRCDPISGHVSLYWYRQALGQGPEFLTYFNYEAQQDKSGLPNDRFSAERPEGSISTLTIQRTEQRDSAMYRCASSLESRGTQYFGPGTRLLVL.

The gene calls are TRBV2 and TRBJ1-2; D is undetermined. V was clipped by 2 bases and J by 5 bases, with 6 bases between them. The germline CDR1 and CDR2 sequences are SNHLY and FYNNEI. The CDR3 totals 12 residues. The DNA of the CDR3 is TGTGCCAGCAGTGAATCTGAGTATGGCTACACCTTC. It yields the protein CASSESEYGYTF. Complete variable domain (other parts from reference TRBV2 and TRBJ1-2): EPEVTQTPSHQVTQMGQEVILRCVPISNHLYFYWYRQILGQKVEFLVSFYNNEISEKSEIFDDQFSVERPDGSNFTLKIRSTKLEDSAMYFCASSESEYGYTFGSGTRLTVV.

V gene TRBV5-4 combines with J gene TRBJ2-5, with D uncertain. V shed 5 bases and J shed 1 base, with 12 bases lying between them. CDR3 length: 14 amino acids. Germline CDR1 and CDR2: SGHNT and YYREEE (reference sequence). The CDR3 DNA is TGTGCCAGCAGGCCCAGCATACTCCAAGAGACCCAGTACTTC. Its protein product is CASRPSILQETQYF.

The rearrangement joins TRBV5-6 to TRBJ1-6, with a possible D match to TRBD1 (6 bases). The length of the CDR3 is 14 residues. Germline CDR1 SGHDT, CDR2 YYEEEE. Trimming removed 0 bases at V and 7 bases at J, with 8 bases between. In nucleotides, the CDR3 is TGTGCCAGCAGCTTGGGGACAGTGAATTCACCCCTCCACTTT. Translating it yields CASSLGTVNSPLHF.

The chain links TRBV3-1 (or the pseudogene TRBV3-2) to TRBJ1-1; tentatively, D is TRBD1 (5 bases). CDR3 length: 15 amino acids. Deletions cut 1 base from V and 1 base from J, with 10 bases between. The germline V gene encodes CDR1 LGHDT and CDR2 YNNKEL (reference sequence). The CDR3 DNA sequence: TGTGCCAGCAGCCAAGGAGGCAGGGAGAACACTGAAGCTTTCTTT. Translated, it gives CASSQGGRENTEAFF.